This T cell receptor beta chain was sequenced in a study of shared clonotypes between healthy human individuals. Whole-study context: A few men and two women, aged 18 to 49, were donors. Donors had three CD4 naive, three CD4 memory, two CD8 naive and one CD8 memory plate apiece. Study conclusions and caveats: Measured sharing among donors was expected to vary with sequencing depth.

Comments on this clone: Its antigen is not identified.

A roughly 200 ng quantity of DNA, 29,000 or so T cell genomes, went into the sorted-subset replicate PCRs. Only in-frame clones appear in the TCRdb table, and some are missing; sequencing was by immunoSEQ multiplex PCR. This sample has roughly 1,100,000 clones; about 75% occur once, and the top ten carry about 1.5%. This clonotype was sampled from a man younger than 35 in good health. The sequencing input was memory CD4+ T cells sorted from blood. The subset was: CD45RA-negative fraction.

The DNA for the CDR3 is TGTGCCAGCAGCTTAGATAGTGGAGCGGGGGGGCTGGAGACCCAGTACTTC. Protein product: CASSLDSGAGGLETQYF. The chain recombines TRBV7-2 with TRBJ2-5; 10 positions agree with TRBD2. The length of the CDR3 is 17 residues. Unmatched junction bases numbered 10, after V lost 1 base and J lost 5 bases. Germline V gives CDR1 SGHTA, CDR2 FQGNSA.